These 10 T cell receptor beta chains originate from one sample sequenced in a study of tumor-infiltrating lymphocytes in primary liver carcinoma. Without any cell sorting, about 20-32 mg of bulk tissue yielded co-extracted RNA and DNA. TCR beta cDNA was prepared out of around 460 ng total RNA by means of a constant-region primer. It was through three nested multiplex PCR rounds of slightly modified ARM-PCR that TCR beta libraries arose. The two initial PCR rounds, nine to eleven cycles each, used TRBV1-TRBV30 forward and C-beta reverse primers. TCRdb re-called the multiplex PCR reads through MiXCR, storing one row per CDR3 protein. The sample includes about 66,000 distinct CDR3 sequences, about 71% of them seen just once. The sequencing input was liver tumor tissue from sampling region 4. This sample's subset: tumor region T4, right-lateral pole. These receptor sequences come from a man in his forties with primary liver carcinoma and hepatitis B virus infection.

As regards this clonotype: A read error may account for a junction end that differs from germline. CDR3 bases: TGTGTCAGCAGCCAAGGGACAGTGGGAACCTACGAGCAGTACTTC. Its protein product is CVSSQGTVGTYEQYF. V is TRBV11-2 and J is TRBJ2-7; TRBD1 agrees at 7 bases. Per the germline V gene, CDR1 is SGHAT and CDR2 is FQNNGV. CDR3 length: 15 residues.

The chain combines TRBV29-1 with TRBJ2-1; TRBD1 agrees at 7 bases. This CDR3 contains 14 residues. Germline-derived CDR1 and CDR2 are SQVTM and ANQGSEA. The trim removed 6 bases at V and 4 bases at J, leaving 9 bases unmatched. The CDR3 reads CSVVRGNSYNEQFF. Here the CDR3 DNA reads TGCAGCGTCGTCAGGGGGAACTCTTACAATGAGCAGTTCTTC.

J is TRBJ2-7 and V is TRBV7-3; 8 bases are shared with TRBD1. The V and J ends lost 5 bases and 3 bases, in that order; junction bases with no gene match: 9. This CDR3 contains 15 residues. Germline-derived CDR1 and CDR2 are SGHTA and FQGTGA. The CDR3 loop reads CASSLSSGTGYEQYF. In DNA, the CDR3 is TGTGCCAGCAGCCTTTCCTCCGGGACAGGCTACGAGCAGTACTTC.

Remarks on this clonotype: This may be a read error, as it is one base from a much larger clone. V usage is TRBV4-2 and J usage is TRBJ1-5; D perhaps matches TRBD1 (5 bases). V shed 3 bases and J shed 7 bases, with 25 bases lying between them. Per the germline V gene, CDR1 is LGHNA and CDR2 is YNFKEQ. CDR3 size: 18 residues. In DNA, the CDR3 is TGTGCCAGCAGCCATGATAGAATTGGTGGGACCTCCAGGCAGCCCCAGCATTTT. It is translated as CASSHDRIGGTSRQPQHF.

This clonotype has more than one count but fewer than ten. The chain has TRBV7-9 and TRBJ2-7; D may be TRBD1 (6 bases). V lost 7 bases to trimming and J lost 3 bases, with 22 bases between them. CDR3 length equals 16 residues. Germline-derived CDR1 and CDR2 are SEHNR and FQNEAQ (reference sequence). DNA of the CDR3: TGTGCCAGCACTTTAGCAGGGGTCTGGGGGAACTACGAGCAGTACTTC. It translates to CASTLAGVWGNYEQYF.

About this clonotype: A much more abundant neighbour one base away suggests this may be a read error. The V call is TRBV6-5, the J call TRBJ1-2, with D possibly being TRBD1 (6 bases). The CDR3 has 15 amino acids. Germline CDR1 and CDR2: MNHEY and SVGAGI. The CDR3 DNA follows: TGTGCCAGCAGCCCACAGGGAACCGCTAACTATCGCTACACCTTC. This sequence encodes CASSPQGTANYRYTF.

Concerning this clonotype itself: This could be a read error, since a much larger clone is one nucleotide away. This chain connects TRBV10-3 to TRBJ2-7; D is ambiguous. From germline, CDR1 is ENHRY and CDR2 SYGVKD. The CDR3 runs to 14 residues. Here the CDR3 DNA reads TGTACCATCACCCCCTCGGCGGATTCCTACGAGCAGTACTTC. Its protein product is CTITPSADSYEQYF.

Remarks on this clonotype: One junction end does not reproduce the germline sequence, and a read error may be involved. The gene calls are TRBV12-3 or TRBV12-4 and TRBJ2-3, with D perhaps given as TRBD1 or TRBD2 (6 bases each). The CDR3 is 16 amino acids. In nucleotides, the CDR3 is TGTGCCAGCACCTCGGGGAGGATCGGGGGCACAGATAGGCAGTATTTT. This encodes CASTSGRIGGTDRQYF.

This clonotype showed up many times. It is likely a read error, because the conserved phenylalanine at the end of the CDR3 is missing. The chain is built from TRBV7-9 and TRBJ1-2; 11 bases align to TRBD1. CDR1 and CDR2 from the germline V gene are SEHNR and FQNEAQ (reference sequence). V lost 6 bases to trimming and J lost 6 bases; unmatched junction nucleotides: 6. The CDR3 extends over 14 amino acids. DNA of the CDR3: TGTGCCAGCAGATGGGACAGGGGGTTTCATGGCTACACCTTA. Amino acid sequence: CASRWDRGFHGYTL.

With regard to this clonotype: One base away lies a much larger clone, so this may be a sequencing read error. The gene calls are TRBV6-1 and TRBJ1-1; D perhaps matches TRBD1 (5 bases). In germline, CDR1 is MNHNS, CDR2 SASEGT. The CDR3 has 15 residues. Trimming removed 8 bases at V and 4 bases at J, with 20 bases between. CDR3 sequence: CASSSGEDGGTEAFF. DNA for the CDR3: TGTGCCAGCTCCTCTGGAGAGGACGGGGGCACTGAAGCTTTCTTT.